This T cell receptor (beta chain) came from a study of blood T cell repertoires in COVID-19. In the study overall: T cells, B-cell-depleted T cells, or PBMCs supplied cDNA or gDNA.

Participants came from roughly 25 US areas, aged roughly 18 to 95 years. The study assigned cohorts using participant-reported clinical history. Under the authors' procedure: Estimated nucleated cell counts came from reference gene primer amplification. Sequencing used immunoSEQ multiplex PCR; TCRdb keeps in-frame clones, though not all of them. V and J calls and clone size are as listed in that table; D and trimming were resolved from the DNA. The profile shows under 400,000 clones, 86% of them singletons. The CDR3 spans 14 residues. Germline V gene lookup returns CDR1 ENHRY and CDR2 SYGVKD. V shed 8 bases, J shed 7 bases, and the junction held 9 bases outside the gene matches.

J is TRBJ2-1 and V is TRBV10-3, with 9 positions matching TRBD2. The clonotype originates from a woman in her thirties or forties with acute COVID-19. Sequencing input: PBMCs or T cells enriched from blood (not recorded which). Here the CDR3 reads CAIAAGGKANEQFF. CDR3 coding DNA: TGTGCCATCGCGGCGGGGGGGAAGGCAAATGAGCAGTTCTTC.